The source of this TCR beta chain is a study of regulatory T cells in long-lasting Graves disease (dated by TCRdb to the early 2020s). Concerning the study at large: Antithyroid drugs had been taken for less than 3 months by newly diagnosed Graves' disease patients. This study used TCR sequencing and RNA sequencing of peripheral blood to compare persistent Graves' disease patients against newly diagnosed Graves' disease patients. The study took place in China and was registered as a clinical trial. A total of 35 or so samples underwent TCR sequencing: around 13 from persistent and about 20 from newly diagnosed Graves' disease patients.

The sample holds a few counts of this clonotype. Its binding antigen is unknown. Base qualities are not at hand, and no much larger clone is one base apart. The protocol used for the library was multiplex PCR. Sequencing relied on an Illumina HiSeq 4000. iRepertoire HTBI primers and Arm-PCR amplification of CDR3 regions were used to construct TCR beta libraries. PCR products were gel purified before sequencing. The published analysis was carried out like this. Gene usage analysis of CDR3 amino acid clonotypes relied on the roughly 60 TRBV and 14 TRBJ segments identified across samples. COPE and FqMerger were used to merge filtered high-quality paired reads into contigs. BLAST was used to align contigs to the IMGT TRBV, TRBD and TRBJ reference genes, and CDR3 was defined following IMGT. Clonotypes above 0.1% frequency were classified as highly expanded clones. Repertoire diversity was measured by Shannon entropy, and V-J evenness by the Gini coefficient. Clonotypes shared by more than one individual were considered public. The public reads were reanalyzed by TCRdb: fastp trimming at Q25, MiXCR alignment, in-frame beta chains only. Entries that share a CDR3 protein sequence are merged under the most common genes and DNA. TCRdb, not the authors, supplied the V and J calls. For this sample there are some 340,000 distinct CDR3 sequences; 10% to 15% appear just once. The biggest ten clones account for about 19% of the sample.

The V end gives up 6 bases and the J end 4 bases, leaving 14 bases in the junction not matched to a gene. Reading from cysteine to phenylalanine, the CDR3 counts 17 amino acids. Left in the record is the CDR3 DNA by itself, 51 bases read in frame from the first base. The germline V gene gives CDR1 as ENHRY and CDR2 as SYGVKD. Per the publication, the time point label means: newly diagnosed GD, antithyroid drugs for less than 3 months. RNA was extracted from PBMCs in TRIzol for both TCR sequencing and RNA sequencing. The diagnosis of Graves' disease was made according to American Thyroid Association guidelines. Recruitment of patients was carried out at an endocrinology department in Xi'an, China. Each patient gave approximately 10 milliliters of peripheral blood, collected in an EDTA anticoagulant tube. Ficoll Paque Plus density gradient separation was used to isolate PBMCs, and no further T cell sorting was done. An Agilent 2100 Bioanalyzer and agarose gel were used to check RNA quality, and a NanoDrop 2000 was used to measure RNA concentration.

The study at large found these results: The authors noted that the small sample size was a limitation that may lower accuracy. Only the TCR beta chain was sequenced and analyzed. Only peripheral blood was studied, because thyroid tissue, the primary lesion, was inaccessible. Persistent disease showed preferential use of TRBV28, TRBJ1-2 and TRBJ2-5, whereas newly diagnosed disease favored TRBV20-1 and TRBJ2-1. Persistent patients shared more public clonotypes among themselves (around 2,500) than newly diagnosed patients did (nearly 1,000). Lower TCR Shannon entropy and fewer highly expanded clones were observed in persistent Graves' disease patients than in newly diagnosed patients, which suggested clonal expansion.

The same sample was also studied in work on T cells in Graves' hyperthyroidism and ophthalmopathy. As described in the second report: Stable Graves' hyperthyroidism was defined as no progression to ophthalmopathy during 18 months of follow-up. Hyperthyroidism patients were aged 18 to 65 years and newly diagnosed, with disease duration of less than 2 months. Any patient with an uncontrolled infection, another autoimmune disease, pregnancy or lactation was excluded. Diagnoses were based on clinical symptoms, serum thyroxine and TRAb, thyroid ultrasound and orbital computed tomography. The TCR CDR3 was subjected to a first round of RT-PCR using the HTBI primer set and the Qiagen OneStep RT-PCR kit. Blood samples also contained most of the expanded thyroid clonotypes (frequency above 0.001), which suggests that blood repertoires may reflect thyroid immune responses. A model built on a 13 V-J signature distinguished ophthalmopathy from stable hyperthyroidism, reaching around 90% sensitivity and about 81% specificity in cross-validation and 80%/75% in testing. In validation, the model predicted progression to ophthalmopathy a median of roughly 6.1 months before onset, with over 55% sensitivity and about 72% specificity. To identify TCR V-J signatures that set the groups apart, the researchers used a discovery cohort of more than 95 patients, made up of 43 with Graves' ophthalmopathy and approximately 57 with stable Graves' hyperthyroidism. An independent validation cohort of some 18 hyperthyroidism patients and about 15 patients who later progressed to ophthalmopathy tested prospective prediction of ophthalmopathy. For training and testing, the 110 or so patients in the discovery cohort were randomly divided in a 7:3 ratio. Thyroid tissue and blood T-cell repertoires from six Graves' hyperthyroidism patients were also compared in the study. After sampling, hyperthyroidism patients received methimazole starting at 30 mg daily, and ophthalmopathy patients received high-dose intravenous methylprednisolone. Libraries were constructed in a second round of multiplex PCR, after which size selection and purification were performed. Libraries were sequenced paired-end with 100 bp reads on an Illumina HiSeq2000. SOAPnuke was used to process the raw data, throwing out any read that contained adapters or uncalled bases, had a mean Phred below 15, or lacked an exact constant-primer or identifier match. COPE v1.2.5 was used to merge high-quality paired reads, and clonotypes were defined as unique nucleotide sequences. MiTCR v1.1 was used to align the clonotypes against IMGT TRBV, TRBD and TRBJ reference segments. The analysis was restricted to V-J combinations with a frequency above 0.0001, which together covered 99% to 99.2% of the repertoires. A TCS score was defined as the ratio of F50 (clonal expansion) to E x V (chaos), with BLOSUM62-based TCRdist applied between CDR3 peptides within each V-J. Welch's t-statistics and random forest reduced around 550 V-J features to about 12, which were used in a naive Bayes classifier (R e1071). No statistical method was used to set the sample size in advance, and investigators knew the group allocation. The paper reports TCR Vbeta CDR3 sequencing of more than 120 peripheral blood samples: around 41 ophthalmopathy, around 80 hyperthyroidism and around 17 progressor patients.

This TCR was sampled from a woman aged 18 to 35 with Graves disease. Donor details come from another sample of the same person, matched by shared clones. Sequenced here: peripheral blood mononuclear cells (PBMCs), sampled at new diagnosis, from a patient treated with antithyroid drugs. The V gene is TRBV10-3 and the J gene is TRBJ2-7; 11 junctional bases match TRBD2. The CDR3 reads CAISPFVTSGSIYEQYF. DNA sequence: TGTGCCATCAGCCCATTCGTAACTAGCGGGAGTATTTACGAGCAGTACTTC.